The next 19 T cell receptor beta chains were all read from a single sample in a study of a mutant IDH1 vaccine in newly diagnosed glioma. Documented time point: baseline, week 1 (first vaccination visit). The treatment was: pre-vaccination baseline after standard-of-care therapy. The protocol was immunoSEQ multiplex PCR, while the TCRdb copy is restricted to in-frame clones and leaves out a portion. The sample contains around 24,000 clones, roughly 90% of which appear only once. The starting material was PBMCs, obtained from a glioma patient treated with radiotherapy, temozolomide or both. These receptors all come from a man aged 25-40 years with glioma.

The genes are TRBV7-2 and TRBJ2-3; 14 positions match TRBD2. Germline V CDR1 and CDR2: SGHTA, FQGNSA. Trimming cost V 5 bases and J 3 bases; bases outside gene matches: 4. This CDR3 region has 16 residues. CDR3 residues: CASSVGTSGRTDTQYF. CDR3 DNA sequence: TGTGCCAGCAGCGTAGGGACTAGCGGGAGAACAGATACGCAGTATTTT.

For this clone: One junction end disagrees with the germline gene, perhaps due to a read error. This sample also contains other DNA sequences that code for the same CDR3. The genes are TRBV6-5 and TRBJ2-5; perhaps TRBD2 as D (8 bases). CDR3 length equals 15 residues. The germline CDR1 and CDR2 sequences are MNHEY and SVGAGI. CDR3 coding DNA: TGCGCCAGCAGTTCCTGGGAGGGGGCGGGGGGGACCCAGTACTTC. Translation: CASSSWEGAGGTQYF.

As DNA, the CDR3 is TGTGCCAGTAGTTCTACAATCTGGTTGACAGCAACTAATGAAAAACTGTTTTTT. This sequence encodes CASSSTIWLTATNEKLFF. The chain has TRBV19 and TRBJ1-4; tentatively, D is TRBD1 (5 bases). Germline values: CDR1 LNHDA, CDR2 SQIVND (reference sequence). The V and J ends lost 5 bases and 0 bases respectively, with 19 bases between them. The CDR3 is made up of 18 amino acids.

The rearrangement links TRBV2 to TRBJ2-3; D not certain. Germline-derived CDR1 and CDR2 are SNHLY and FYNNEI. V was clipped by 2 bases and J by 4 bases, with 16 bases between them. This CDR3 region has 16 residues. CDR3 nucleotide sequence: TGTGCCAGCAGTGAACTAACAGTCCGTGGCGCAGATACGCAGTATTTT. Residues: CASSELTVRGADTQYF.

The V and J genes are TRBV4-1 and TRBJ2-1, with D possibly matching TRBD2 (7 bases). The CDR3 sequence is 16 residues long. CDR1 MGHRA and CDR2 YSYEKL come from the germline V gene. V lost 1 base to trimming and J lost 7 bases, with 17 bases between them. The CDR3 DNA sequence: TGCGCCAGCAGCCAAGTTCCGCGGGGGCGGTGGAATGAGCAGTTCTTC. Translated, it gives CASSQVPRGRWNEQFF.

V gene TRBV11-2 combines with J gene TRBJ2-7, with D possibly being TRBD2 (5 bases). With 0 bases removed from V and 0 bases from J, the gap between germline ends came to 15 bases. The CDR3 runs 17 residues. CDR1 is SGHAT and CDR2 is FQNNGV in the germline V gene. The CDR3 spells CASSLDDESGASYEQYF. The CDR3 coding sequence is TGTGCCAGCAGCTTAGATGATGAGAGCGGAGCCTCCTACGAGCAGTACTTC. The complete variable domain, with remaining parts taken from reference TRBV11-2 and TRBJ2-7, reads EAGVAQSPRYKIIEKRQSVAFWCNPISGHATLYWYQQILGQGPKLLIQFQNNGVVDDSQLPKDRFSAERLKGVDSTLKIQPAKLEDSAVYLCASSLDDESGASYEQYFGPGTRLTVT.

This clone came up a few times. The chain has TRBV4-1 and TRBJ1-5; possible D gene TRBD1, 5 bases. The germline V and J ends were trimmed by 4 bases and 2 bases, with 9 bases remaining between them. CDR1 and CDR2 (germline): MGHRA, YSYEKL. The CDR3 is 14 amino acids. The CDR3 loop reads CASSPWGGNQPQHF. CDR3 nucleotide sequence: TGCGCCAGCAGCCCGTGGGGGGGCAATCAGCCCCAGCATTTT.

The chain carries TRBV5-1 and TRBJ2-1; D gene uncertain. In germline, CDR1 is SGHRS, CDR2 YFSETQ. Trimming took off 0 bases at V and 4 bases at J, with 8 bases between the two ends. This CDR3 comprises 14 residues. CDR3 in amino acids: CASSLAGFYNEQFF. DNA of the CDR3: TGCGCCAGCAGCTTGGCCGGGTTTTACAATGAGCAGTTCTTC.

V and J are TRBV2 and TRBJ1-1; possibly TRBD1 for D (5 bases). CDR3 size: 13 residues. Germline-derived CDR1 and CDR2 are SNHLY and FYNNEI. Trimming left V 5 bases short and J 2 bases short, with 9 bases between. CDR3: CASSRQGNTEAFF. CDR3 nucleotides: TGTGCCAGCAGTAGGCAGGGAAACACTGAAGCTTTCTTT.

The count of this clone is one. The chain links TRBV11-2 to TRBJ2-4; TRBD2 agrees at 7 bases. The CDR3 consists of 17 residues. CDR1 and CDR2 (germline): SGHAT, FQNNGV. Trimming at V came to 2 bases and at J to 0 bases, leaving 7 bases not matched to a gene. The CDR3 DNA follows: TGTGCCAGCAGCTTATGGGAGGGCGGGCTAGCCAAAAACATTCAGTACTTC. It specifies CASSLWEGGLAKNIQYF. The whole variable domain, remainder taken from reference TRBV11-2 and TRBJ2-4, is EAGVAQSPRYKIIEKRQSVAFWCNPISGHATLYWYQQILGQGPKLLIQFQNNGVVDDSQLPKDRFSAERLKGVDSTLKIQPAKLEDSAVYLCASSLWEGGLAKNIQYFGAGTRLSVL.

The chain recombines TRBV14 with TRBJ1-1; 7 bases map to TRBD1. Germline V gene data show CDR1 as SGHDN and CDR2 as FVKESK. The CDR3 totals 15 residues. V shed 2 bases, J shed 8 bases, and the junction held 11 bases outside the gene matches. DNA for the CDR3: TGTGCCAGCAGCCAACTACTCACAGGGGCCGCAGAAGCTTTCTTT. Residues: CASSQLLTGAAEAFF.

V is TRBV7-9 and J is TRBJ1-4; D uncertain. The V end was cut by 0 bases, the J end by 3 bases, with 8 bases between. This CDR3 has 15 residues. Germline lookup yields CDR1 SEHNR and CDR2 FQNEAQ (reference sequence). The CDR3 sequence: CASSLAAAANEKLFF. CDR3 DNA: TGTGCCAGCAGCTTAGCGGCGGCAGCTAATGAAAAACTGTTTTTT.

The gene calls are TRBV11-2 and TRBJ2-7; D is perhaps TRBD1 (5 bases). The germline gives CDR1 SGHAT, CDR2 FQNNGV. This CDR3 region has 13 residues. The germline V and J ends were trimmed by 3 bases and 7 bases, with 13 bases remaining between them. The chain's CDR3 is CASSFFRAREQYF. In DNA form, the CDR3 reads TGTGCCAGCAGCTTTTTCAGGGCTCGGGAGCAGTACTTC.

The rearrangement joins TRBV7-9 to TRBJ1-2; D possibly corresponds to TRBD1 (5 bases). CDR3 size: 12 residues. The germline V and J ends were trimmed by 3 bases and 8 bases, with 10 bases remaining between them. Germline CDR1 and CDR2: SEHNR and FQNEAQ (reference sequence). The CDR3 protein is CASSFDRDGYTF. The CDR3, as DNA: TGTGCCAGCAGCTTTGACAGAGACGGCTACACCTTC.

The chain is built from TRBV10-3 and TRBJ1-5, with 8 positions matching TRBD1. V was pared by 4 bases and J by 9 bases, with 8 bases of the junction left unmatched. The CDR3 is 14 residues long. Germline V lookup: CDR1 ENHRY, CDR2 SYGVKD. DNA of the CDR3: TGTGCCATCAGTGTGACAGGGGTCGCTTGGCCCCAGCATTTT. It encodes CAISVTGVAWPQHF.

V gene TRBV4-1 combines with J gene TRBJ2-3; D tentatively fits TRBD1 or TRBD2 (7 bases each). This CDR3 region has 19 residues. V dropped 1 base and J dropped 1 base, with 21 bases sitting between them. The germline V gene encodes CDR1 MGHRA and CDR2 YSYEKL. The CDR3 nucleotides read TGCGCCAGCAGCCAAGCCCCCCCAGGGGGGGGGTACGGCACAGATACGCAGTATTTT. Translation: CASSQAPPGGGYGTDTQYF.

The V gene is TRBV9, the J gene TRBJ2-5; the match to TRBD1 covers 11 bases. Germline CDR1 is SGDLS and CDR2 is YYNGEE. This CDR3 is 16 amino acids long. Germline trimming cut 0 bases from V and 5 bases from J; bases unmatched to any gene: 6. Here the CDR3 reads CASSVGGTGGSETQYF. The CDR3, as DNA: TGTGCCAGCAGCGTAGGTGGGACAGGGGGTTCGGAGACCCAGTACTTC.

The J gene is TRBJ2-7, the V gene TRBV29-1; 7 bases are a match to TRBD1. V gave up 8 bases and J gave up 2 bases; unmatched junction bases: 9. This CDR3 has 13 amino acids. Germline CDR1 SQVTM, CDR2 ANQGSEA. The CDR3 here is CSILDRSAYEQYF. As DNA, the CDR3 is TGCAGCATCTTGGACAGGTCCGCCTACGAGCAGTACTTC.

This clone was detected only once. The rearrangement joins TRBV2 to TRBJ1-5, with 10 bases fitting TRBD1. V lost 6 bases to trimming and J lost 6 bases; unmatched junction nucleotides: 2. Per the germline V gene, CDR1 is SNHLY and CDR2 is FYNNEI. The CDR3 has 13 amino acids. The CDR3 DNA reads as TGTGCCAGCAGGGGGGACAGGGGTCAGCCCCAGCATTTT. Its protein product is CASRGDRGQPQHF.